This T cell receptor beta chain was captured by sequencing in a study of cytotoxic CD8 clonotypes in ibrutinib-treated CLL (dated by TCRdb to the early 2020s). With regard to the full study: The cohort was composed of 10 to 11 relapsed/refractory and roughly 14 treatment-naive patients; IGHV unmutated status was identified in approximately 18 patients. Responses were partial in about 25 patients and complete in 2; after median approximately 66 months follow-up, roughly 14 stayed in remission and roughly twelve progressed. Response samples were taken after a median of around 13 months on treatment, ranging from roughly 6 to 36 months. An average of about 250,000 productive templates and 94,082 productive rearrangements was obtained per sample. Of the 85 to 90 participants in the trial, 25 to 30 had longitudinal samples available. Cryopreserved peripheral blood mononuclear cells were collected before treatment, at response, and at either disease progression or sustained remission. Every remission and progressive disease sample was obtained while ibrutinib was still being received by the patients. Findings and caveats that apply to the study as a whole: Sampling times were not matched between sustained-remission and progressing patients, and lymph node repertoires were not studied. Public clonotypes were rare and either shrank or stayed stable during treatment, and the rise in clonality at ibrutinib response reflected expansion of private clonotypes. At ibrutinib response clonality went up, during sustained remission it held steady, and at progression it dropped back toward baseline. Baseline clonality exceeded that of age-matched healthy donors and correlated strongly with circulating CD8+ T-cell counts.

This sample's time point label indicates: roughly 12 months on ibrutinib. Roughly 2 micrograms of genomic DNA were extracted from cryopreserved PBMCs for TCR beta library preparation. High-throughput TCR beta sequencing was performed on longitudinal blood samples from CLL patients receiving ibrutinib monotherapy. The patients took part in an open-label, single-center phase 2 trial of ibrutinib monotherapy. This clone was seen a few times. What this receptor recognizes is not known. No base-level quality is on record; no much larger clone is a single base apart. From the cysteine through the phenylalanine, the CDR3 covers 17 amino acids. Kept here is only the CDR3 DNA, which spans 51 bases and is read in frame from base 1. V ends up 5 bases short and J 7 bases short, with an unmatched junction base count of 12. CDR1 and CDR2 are read off the germline V gene (reference sequence) as SGHAT and FQDESV. A MiSeq instrument was used for deep resolution sequencing, which targeted depths ranging from 1 in 1 million up to 1 in 200,000 T cells, with coverage averaging 10x for each clonotype. TCR beta libraries were generated with the immunoSEQ hsTCRB Kit. The authors' pipeline ran thus. ImmunoSEQ Data Assistant and ImmunoSEQ Analyzer were used for data analysis, and V, D and J genes were assigned according to IMGT definitions. Clonality was computed as one minus normalized Shannon entropy of productive rearrangement frequencies, ranging from 0 to 1. Only overrepresented clonotypes making up at least 0.05% of the repertoire of each patient were included in the public clonotype analysis. About a dozen repertoires from age-matched healthy donors, obtained from immuneACCESS, served as clonality controls. In its TCRdb copy, this immuneACCESS table keeps in-frame sequences only and misses some clones. Where compared with another copy, unresolved V genes explain less than half of these, and the others have no known cause. The V and J calls and the clone size are those of that table, but D and trimming were determined from the DNA. The sample contains roughly 160,000 clones, more than 65% of them found a single time. The top ten clones comprise roughly 1.9% of the sample.

Sequences were derived from PBMCs, sampled after 12 months of ibrutinib treatment. The sequence links TRBV11-1 to TRBJ1-5; 12 central bases correspond to TRBD1. This sequence originates from a human donor with chronic lymphocytic leukemia. The CDR3 protein: CASSRHRDRGPGQPQHF. The bases read TGTGCCAGCAGCCGACACCGGGACAGGGGGCCGGGGCAGCCCCAGCATTTT.